One sample yielded the 7 T cell receptor beta chains listed below, sequenced in a study of blood T cell repertoires in COVID-19. Clones were read by immunoSEQ multiplex PCR, and TCRdb kept only the in-frame ones, dropping some. The data hold roughly 330,000 clones, with 87% observed a single time. Sequenced: PBMCs or T cells enriched from blood (not recorded which). Source of these receptors: a woman in her thirties who had recovered from COVID-19.

The chain couples TRBV2 to TRBJ1-5; possibly TRBD1 for D (6 bases). The germline CDR1 and CDR2 sequences are SNHLY and FYNNEI. CDR3 length: 14 amino acids. V lost 5 bases to trimming and J lost 10 bases, with 18 bases between them. The DNA for the CDR3 is TGTGCCAGCAGTCAGGCAGGGGCCGGGGTCCCCCAGCATTTT. As protein: CASSQAGAGVPQHF.

The chain links TRBV7-9 to TRBJ1-3, with a tentative D call TRBD1 (6 bases). CDR3 length equals 14 residues. Germline CDR1 and CDR2: SEHNR and FQNEAQ (reference sequence). Trimming cost V 8 bases and J 0 bases, with 11 bases left between them. The CDR3 DNA follows: TGTGCCAGCGGGAACAGGGTCTCTGGAAACACCATATATTTT. It codes for CASGNRVSGNTIYF.

The chain recombines TRBV10-3 with TRBJ2-3, with 7 bases identical to TRBD2. Trimming removed 7 bases from V and 1 base from J; junction bases left unmatched: 2. The CDR3 is 13 amino acids. Germline CDR1 and CDR2: ENHRY and SYGVKD. CDR3 bases: TGTGCCATCACACGGGGGGGCACAGATACGCAGTATTTT. Protein: CAITRGGTDTQYF.

The V call is TRBV5-5, the J call TRBJ2-7, with D possibly being TRBD2 (6 bases). In germline, CDR1 is SGHKS, CDR2 YYEKEE (reference sequence). With 3 bases removed from V and 8 bases from J, the gap between germline ends came to 18 bases. CDR3 length: 14 residues. CDR3 sequence (DNA): TGTGCCAGCAGCTCGGGACTGGCTCTTCTCAAGCAGTACTTC. The encoded protein is CASSSGLALLKQYF.

This clone turned up a few times. The chain couples TRBV14 to TRBJ1-2; 8 positions match TRBD1. V shed 1 base and J 4 bases; nucleotides not matched to a gene: 5. Germline lookup yields CDR1 SGHDN and CDR2 FVKESK. This CDR3 region has 15 residues. The DNA of the CDR3 is TGTGCCAGCAGCCAAGCAGGGACAGGCGCCTATGGCTACACCTTC. Residues: CASSQAGTGAYGYTF.

The chain has TRBV5-4 and TRBJ1-2, with D possibly being TRBD1 (5 bases). Germline V CDR1 and CDR2: SGHNT, YYREEE (reference sequence). V was pared by 2 bases and J by 8 bases, with 13 bases between. The CDR3 has 13 residues. The CDR3 nucleotides read TGTGCCAGCAGCTTTCAGGGCGGGGAAGGCTACACCTTC. Its protein product is CASSFQGGEGYTF.

The rearrangement links TRBV14 to TRBJ2-7; D might be TRBD1 (6 bases). V lost 10 bases and J 1 base, leaving 14 bases between the germline ends. Germline CDR1 and CDR2: SGHDN and FVKESK. The length of the CDR3 is 13 residues. The CDR3 DNA sequence: TGTGCCATTAGAAGAACAGGGTCCTACGAGCAGTACTTC. This translates into CAIRRTGSYEQYF.